The 15 T cell receptor beta chains presented below share a single source sample, sequenced in a study of blood T cell repertoires in COVID-19. Profiling relied on immunoSEQ multiplex PCR, and the TCRdb table lists in-frame clones only, not all of them. The sample records hundreds of thousands of clones, about 83% being singletons. Material: peripheral blood. Receptors originate from an elderly man with acute or convalescent COVID-19.

The V call is TRBV5-4, the J call TRBJ2-7; TRBD2 matches at 12 bases. J was trimmed by 5 bases and V by 4 bases; bases with no gene match: 10. The CDR3 is made up of 16 amino acids. The germline V gene has CDR1 SGHNT and CDR2 YYREEE (reference sequence). This chain's CDR3 is CASSLTLAGGADEQYF. Here the CDR3 DNA reads TGTGCCAGCAGCCTCACCCTAGCGGGAGGGGCGGACGAGCAGTACTTC.

The chain recombines TRBV11-3 with TRBJ2-7; D is uncertain. The CDR3 sequence is 13 residues long. The germline gives CDR1 SGHNT, CDR2 YENEEA. With 3 bases removed from V and 3 bases from J, the gap between germline ends came to 9 bases. As DNA, the CDR3 is TGTGCCAGCAGCTTGGGCAGCTTCTACGAGCAGTACTTC. Translating it yields CASSLGSFYEQYF.

V usage is TRBV4-1 and J usage is TRBJ1-2, with 8 bases identical to TRBD1. This CDR3 has 15 residues. The germline gives CDR1 MGHRA, CDR2 YSYEKL. V gave up 2 bases and J gave up 3 bases; unmatched junction bases: 5. For the CDR3, the DNA is TGCGCCAGCAGCCAAAGGACAGGGATAGACTATGGCTACACCTTC. This gives the protein CASSQRTGIDYGYTF.

The CDR3 DNA is TGTGCCAGCTCACCGGCTCTAGCGGGGGTTCCCTCCTACGAGCAGTACTTC. Protein sequence: CASSPALAGVPSYEQYF. V gene TRBV18 combines with J gene TRBJ2-7; 10 nucleotides match TRBD2. The V and J ends lost 3 bases and 0 bases, in that order; junction bases with no gene match: 8. The length of the CDR3 is 17 residues. The germline CDR1 and CDR2 sequences are KGHSH and LQKENI.

A word on this clone: A read error may account for a junction end that differs from germline. V gene TRBV3-1 (or the pseudogene TRBV3-2) combines with J gene TRBJ2-7, with D maybe TRBD2 (6 bases). Per germline, CDR1 LGHDT and CDR2 YNNKEL (reference sequence). This CDR3 has 12 residues. The CDR3 DNA reads TGTGCCAGCAGCCGTATCCCGGGACTTTCGCACTTC. Translation: CASSRIPGLSHF.

This chain connects TRBV24-1 to TRBJ2-3; the D gene is possibly TRBD1 (5 bases). CDR1 and CDR2 from the germline V gene are KGHDR and SFDVKD. V was clipped by 3 bases and J by 5 bases, with 17 bases between them. The CDR3 totals 16 residues. CDR3 in DNA: TGTGCCACCAGTGATCCCCAGGACACTTTGGGAGATACGCAGTATTTT. Translated, it gives CATSDPQDTLGDTQYF.

This chain links TRBV3-1 (or the pseudogene TRBV3-2) with TRBJ1-5, with 8 bases fitting TRBD1. With 4 bases clipped from V and 6 bases from J, the junction kept 5 bases outside the gene matches. There are 14 residues in the CDR3. Germline V gene lookup returns CDR1 LGHDT and CDR2 YNNKEL (reference sequence). In DNA, the CDR3 is TGTGCCAGCAGCCTTGACAGGGGAGGTCAGCCCCAGCATTTT. Translation: CASSLDRGGQPQHF.

V and J are TRBV3-1 (or the pseudogene TRBV3-2) and TRBJ1-2; D ambiguous. Per germline, CDR1 LGHDT and CDR2 YNNKEL (reference sequence). Trimming left V 0 bases short and J 0 bases short, with 5 bases between. The length of the CDR3 is 14 residues. The CDR3 protein is CASSQDLANYGYTF. The CDR3 DNA follows: TGTGCCAGCAGCCAAGATTTAGCTAACTATGGCTACACCTTC.

The rearrangement uses TRBV5-6 and TRBJ2-7, with D possibly TRBD1 on 6 matching bases. Germline CDR1 and CDR2: SGHDT and YYEEEE. The CDR3 contains 14 residues. The V gene lost 4 bases and the J gene lost 6 bases, with 17 bases spanning the gap. DNA for the CDR3: TGTGCCAGCAGCCATTGGACAGCCTCAGTCGAGCAGTACTTC. Translating gives CASSHWTASVEQYF.

The rearrangement uses TRBV14 and TRBJ1-2; possible D gene TRBD1, 6 bases. The CDR3 is 16 residues long. Germline V gene data show CDR1 as SGHDN and CDR2 as FVKESK. V lost 4 bases to trimming and J lost 0 bases, with 15 bases between them. CDR3 nucleotide sequence: TGTGCCAGCAGCCTTCTACAGGGCCCCTCTAACTATGGCTACACCTTC. Translation: CASSLLQGPSNYGYTF.

The chain employs TRBV5-1 and TRBJ1-6; 7 nucleotides match TRBD1. Per germline, CDR1 SGHRS and CDR2 YFSETQ. The CDR3 length is 13 residues. V was pared by 5 bases and J by 10 bases, with 6 bases of the junction left unmatched. The CDR3 loop reads CASRRDSNSPLHF. The CDR3 bases are TGCGCCAGCAGGAGGGACAGCAACTCACCCCTCCACTTT.

The rearrangement links TRBV29-1 to TRBJ1-2, with TRBD1 matching 12 bases. V lost 4 bases, J lost 7 bases, and 4 bases stayed unmatched. This CDR3 spans 13 amino acids. Germline CDR1 and CDR2: SQVTM and ANQGSEA. The CDR3 nucleotides read TGCAGCGTTGTTGGGACAGGGGGCTCTGGCTACACCTTC. Encoded protein: CSVVGTGGSGYTF. Variable domain in full (rest from reference TRBV29-1 and TRBJ1-2): SAVISQKPSRDICQRGTSLTIQCQVDSQVTMMFWYRQQPGQSLTLIATANQGSEATYESGFVIDKFPISRPNLTFSTLTVSNMSPEDSSIYLCSVVGTGGSGYTFGSGTRLTVV.

V is TRBV5-8 and J is TRBJ2-1, with 7 bases that match TRBD1. The CDR3 runs to 15 residues. Losses at the gene ends were 0 bases for V and 3 bases for J; bases not matched to a gene: 3. From germline, CDR1 is SGHTS and CDR2 YDEGEE. CDR3 loop: CASSLEGQRYNEQFF. The CDR3 DNA sequence: TGTGCCAGCAGCTTGGAGGGACAGCGCTACAATGAGCAGTTCTTC.

The V call is TRBV5-1, the J call TRBJ1-4, with no clear D. CDR1 and CDR2 from the germline V gene are SGHRS and YFSETQ. The CDR3 covers 14 residues. Trimming removed 3 bases at V and 7 bases at J, with 13 bases between. In DNA form, the CDR3 reads TGCGCCAGCAGCTCGGGGAGGGCGGGTGAAAAACTGTTTTTT. Encoded protein: CASSSGRAGEKLFF.

The genes are TRBV28 and TRBJ2-1, with TRBD2 matching over 9 bases. The CDR3 length is 17 residues. The V gene's germline CDR1 is MDHEN and CDR2 SYDVKM. The trim removed 8 bases at V and 0 bases at J, leaving 11 bases unmatched. The CDR3 loop reads CASVAGGHLLSYNEQFF. CDR3 DNA sequence: TGTGCCAGCGTGGCGGGAGGGCATCTTCTCTCCTACAATGAGCAGTTCTTC.